The 3 T cell receptor beta chains below all came from one sample that was sequenced in a study of blood T cell repertoires in COVID-19. Clones were read by immunoSEQ multiplex PCR, and TCRdb kept only the in-frame ones, dropping some. The sample has 100,000 to 150,000 clones, approximately 68% seen once. The sample was peripheral blood. The source of these receptors is a woman aged 65 to 85 with acute or convalescent COVID-19.

The chain is built from TRBV5-1 and TRBJ2-5; possible D gene TRBD2, 5 bases. The germline gives CDR1 SGHRS, CDR2 YFSETQ. V was trimmed by 4 bases and J by 8 bases, leaving 15 bases between them. This CDR3 comprises 13 residues. Here the CDR3 DNA reads TGCGCCAGCAGCCTTAGGGAGAAAACCACCCAGTACTTC. Translation gives CASSLREKTTQYF. Variable domain in full (rest from reference TRBV5-1 and TRBJ2-5): KAGVTQTPRYLIKTRGQQVTLSCSPISGHRSVSWYQQTPGQGLQFLFEYFSETQRNKGNFPGRFSGRQFSNSRSEMNVSTLELGDSALYLCASSLREKTTQYFGPGTRLLVL.

CDR3 amino acids: CSVAGNNYGYTF. The CDR3 DNA sequence: TGCAGCGTTGCAGGGAATAACTATGGCTACACCTTC. The chain couples TRBV29-1 to TRBJ1-2, with a weak D call TRBD1 (5 bases). CDR1 and CDR2 from the germline V gene are SQVTM and ANQGSEA. Trimming cost V 4 bases and J 1 base, with 7 bases left between them. The CDR3 is 12 residues long.

This clone was detected ten times or more. The CDR3 DNA reads as TGTGCCAGCACGGTGGGACAGGGGGCGAATCAGCCCCAGCATTTT. It codes for CASTVGQGANQPQHF. This chain connects TRBV6-5 to TRBJ1-5; TRBD1 agrees at 12 bases. Germline-derived CDR1 and CDR2 are MNHEY and SVGAGI. After removal of 7 bases from V and 4 bases from J, the junction contained 5 bases not matched to a gene. The CDR3 sequence is 15 residues long.